The 10 T cell receptor beta chains presented below share a single source sample, sequenced in a study of CD8 T cells in ankylosing spondylitis. TCRdb re-analysed the 5' RACE reads in MiXCR, keeping a single row per CDR3 protein. Among 200,000 to 250,000 distinct CDR3 sequences listed, around 10% were seen once. Sequenced input: blood, either unsorted or a sorted T cell fraction (not recorded which). All receptors come from a male donor with ankylosing spondylitis or in good health (not recorded which).

Many counts were recorded for this clonotype. The chain employs TRBV20-1 and TRBJ2-3; no reliable D call. The CDR3 is made up of 15 amino acids. V gave up 0 bases and J gave up 7 bases, with 17 bases separating them. Germline values: CDR1 DFQATT, CDR2 SNEGSKA (reference sequence). CDR3 nucleotide sequence: TGCAGTGCTAGAGAGGCAGCGACATTGGGAAATACGCAGTATTTT. This codes for CSAREAATLGNTQYF.

The chain links TRBV20-1 to TRBJ2-5; 10 bases agree with TRBD2. CDR3 length: 17 residues. The germline V gene encodes CDR1 DFQATT and CDR2 SNEGSKA (reference sequence). With V trimmed by 6 bases and J by 5 bases, 18 bases remained unmatched. The CDR3 DNA follows: TGCAGTGCCGAAAAAGCGGGAGGGCCGATCTTCGGGGAGACCCAGTACTTC. Residues: CSAEKAGGPIFGETQYF.

The chain recombines TRBV5-1 with TRBJ2-1; TRBD1 matches at 11 bases. The germline V gene has CDR1 SGHRS and CDR2 YFSETQ. CDR3 length: 15 amino acids. The junction had 3 bases not matched to a gene; V was cut back by 3 bases and J by 4 bases. The CDR3 nucleotides read TGCGCCAGCAGCTGGGGACAGGGGGTATACAATGAGCAGTTCTTC. This encodes CASSWGQGVYNEQFF.

Only one count was recorded for this clonotype. One base away lies a much larger clone, so this may be a sequencing read error. The rearrangement uses TRBV4-1 and TRBJ2-5, with 9 bases aligning to TRBD2. The CDR3 is made up of 15 amino acids. The germline V gene encodes CDR1 MGHRA and CDR2 YSYEKL. The CDR3: CTSSLAGTLQETQYF. The DNA for the CDR3 is TGCACCAGCAGCCTAGCGGGAACACTTCAAGAGACCCAGTACTTC.

A note on this clonotype: Since a much larger clone is just one base distant, this may be a read error. CDR3 in DNA: TGTGCCAGCAGCTCCCGCCGGACCGTGAACACTGAAGCTTTCTTT. This sequence encodes CASSSRRTVNTEAFF. This chain uses TRBV7-9 with TRBJ1-1, with D uncertain. Deletions cut 4 bases from V and 0 bases from J, with 12 bases between. The germline V gene encodes CDR1 SEHNR and CDR2 FQNEAQ (reference sequence). This CDR3 spans 15 amino acids.

This clonotype turned up a few times. This chain uses TRBV11-2 with TRBJ2-1, with D uncertain. From germline, CDR1 is SGHAT and CDR2 FQNNGV. There are 13 residues in the CDR3. V dropped 0 bases and J dropped 7 bases, with 7 bases sitting between them. The CDR3 region has the DNA TGTGCCAGCAGCTTAGACGGTCGAAATGAGCAGTTCTTC. Translating gives CASSLDGRNEQFF.

This clonotype was observed a handful of times. This sequence joins TRBV29-1 and TRBJ2-6, with D unclear. Germline CDR1 reads SQVTM; CDR2 reads ANQGSEA. V was clipped by 0 bases and J by 0 bases, with 0 bases between them. The CDR3 extends over 13 amino acids. The CDR3 sequence is CSVEDSGANVLTF. The CDR3 nucleotides read TGCAGCGTTGAAGACTCTGGGGCCAACGTCCTGACTTTC.

This clonotype was counted at least ten times. J is TRBJ2-3 and V is TRBV5-1; D call uncertain. Trimming pared 0 bases from V and 6 bases from J, leaving 11 bases between. The germline gives CDR1 SGHRS, CDR2 YFSETQ. This CDR3 has 14 residues. The CDR3 region is CASSLGLYTDTQYF. The CDR3 DNA reads TGCGCCAGCAGCTTGGGATTATATACCGATACGCAGTATTTT.

This clonotype showed up many times. This chain connects TRBV20-1 to TRBJ2-7, with D maybe TRBD1 (6 bases). Trimming stripped 5 bases from V and 0 bases from J, with 11 bases between. The germline CDR1 and CDR2 sequences are DFQATT and SNEGSKA (reference sequence). This CDR3 is built from 13 residues. CDR3 in DNA: TGCAGTGCTGAGGGGGTGACCTCCTACGAGCAGTACTTC. Translated, it gives CSAEGVTSYEQYF.

The V and J genes are TRBV20-1 and TRBJ1-2; D unresolved. The CDR3 totals 13 residues. CDR1 DFQATT and CDR2 SNEGSKA come from the germline V gene (reference sequence). V was clipped by 0 bases and J by 2 bases, with 7 bases between them. CDR3 protein: CSARDPRNYGYTF. The CDR3 DNA reads TGCAGTGCTAGAGATCCACGGAACTATGGCTACACCTTC.